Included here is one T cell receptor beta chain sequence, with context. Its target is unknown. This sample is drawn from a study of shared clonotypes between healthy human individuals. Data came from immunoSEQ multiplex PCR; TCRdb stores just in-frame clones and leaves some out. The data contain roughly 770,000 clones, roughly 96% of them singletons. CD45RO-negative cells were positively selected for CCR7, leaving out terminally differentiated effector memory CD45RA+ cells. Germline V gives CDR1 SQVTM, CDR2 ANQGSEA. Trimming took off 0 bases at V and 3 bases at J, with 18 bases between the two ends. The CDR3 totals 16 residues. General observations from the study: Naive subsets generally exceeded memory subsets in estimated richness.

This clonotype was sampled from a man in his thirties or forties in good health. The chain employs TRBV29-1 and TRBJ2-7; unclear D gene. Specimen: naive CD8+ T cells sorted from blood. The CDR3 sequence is CSVEDQRSGVFYEQYF. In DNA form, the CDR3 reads TGCAGCGTTGAAGATCAGAGGTCAGGAGTTTTCTACGAGCAGTACTTC.